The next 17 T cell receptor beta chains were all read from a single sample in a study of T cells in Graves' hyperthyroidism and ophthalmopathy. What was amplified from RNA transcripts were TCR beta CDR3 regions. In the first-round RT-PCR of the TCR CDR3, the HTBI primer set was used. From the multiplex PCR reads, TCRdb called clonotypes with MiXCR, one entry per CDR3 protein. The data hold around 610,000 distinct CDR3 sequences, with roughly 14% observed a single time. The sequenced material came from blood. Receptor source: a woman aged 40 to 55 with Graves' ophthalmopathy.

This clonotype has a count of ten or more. In DNA form, the CDR3 reads TGTGCCAGCAGTGCCCTCCAAGAGACCCAGTACTTC. The encoded protein is CASSALQETQYF. This chain joins TRBV6-2 or TRBV6-3 and TRBJ2-5; D uncertain. The CDR3 is 12 amino acids. V lost 5 bases and J lost 1, with 5 bases in between. Germline values: CDR1 MNHEY, CDR2 SVGEGT.

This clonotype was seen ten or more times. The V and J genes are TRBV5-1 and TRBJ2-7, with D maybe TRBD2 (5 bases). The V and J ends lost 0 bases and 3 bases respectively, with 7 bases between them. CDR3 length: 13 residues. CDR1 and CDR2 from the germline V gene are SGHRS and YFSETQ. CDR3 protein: CASSLERDYEQYF. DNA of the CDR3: TGCGCCAGCAGCTTGGAGAGGGACTACGAGCAGTACTTC.

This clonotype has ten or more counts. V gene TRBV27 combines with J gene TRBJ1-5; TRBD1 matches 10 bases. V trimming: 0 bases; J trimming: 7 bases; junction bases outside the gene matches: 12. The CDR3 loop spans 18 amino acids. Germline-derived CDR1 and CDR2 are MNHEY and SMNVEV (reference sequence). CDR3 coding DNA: TGTGCCAGCAGTTTATCGGTGGGGGGGACAGGGGTGTCCCAGCCCCAGCATTTT. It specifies CASSLSVGGTGVSQPQHF.

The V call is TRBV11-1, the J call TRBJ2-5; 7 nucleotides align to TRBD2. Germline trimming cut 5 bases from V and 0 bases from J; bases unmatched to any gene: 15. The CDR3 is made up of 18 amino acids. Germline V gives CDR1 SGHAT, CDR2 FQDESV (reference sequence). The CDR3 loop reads CASSPRGTPTPYQETQYF. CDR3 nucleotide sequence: TGTGCCAGCAGCCCGCGGGGGACCCCAACCCCGTACCAAGAGACCCAGTACTTC.

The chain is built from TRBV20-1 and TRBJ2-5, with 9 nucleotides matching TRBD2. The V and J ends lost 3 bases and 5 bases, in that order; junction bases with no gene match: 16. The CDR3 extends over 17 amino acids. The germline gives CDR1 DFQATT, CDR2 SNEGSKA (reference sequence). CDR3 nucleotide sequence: TGCAGTGCTAGTTCTAACCTACCGGGACTAGCCATGGAGACCCAGTACTTC. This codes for CSASSNLPGLAMETQYF.

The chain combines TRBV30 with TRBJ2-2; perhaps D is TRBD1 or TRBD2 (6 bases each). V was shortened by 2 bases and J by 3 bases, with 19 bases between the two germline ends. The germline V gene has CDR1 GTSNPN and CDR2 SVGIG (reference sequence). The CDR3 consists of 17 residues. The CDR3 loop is CAWSFRMGGPHTGELFF. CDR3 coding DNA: TGTGCCTGGAGTTTCCGTATGGGGGGCCCCCACACCGGGGAGCTGTTTTTT. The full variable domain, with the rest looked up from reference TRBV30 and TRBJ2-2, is SQTIHQWPATLVQPVGSPLSLECTVEGTSNPNLYWYRQAAGRGLQLLFYSVGIGQISSEVPQNLSASRPQDRQFILSSKKLLLSDSGFYLCAWSFRMGGPHTGELFFGEGSRLTVL.

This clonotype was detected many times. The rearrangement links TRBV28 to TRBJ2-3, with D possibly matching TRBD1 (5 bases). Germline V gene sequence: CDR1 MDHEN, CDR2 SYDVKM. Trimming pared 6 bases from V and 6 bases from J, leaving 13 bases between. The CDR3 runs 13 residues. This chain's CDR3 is CASRGHYRDTQYF. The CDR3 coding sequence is TGTGCCAGCAGGGGCCACTACAGGGATACGCAGTATTTT.

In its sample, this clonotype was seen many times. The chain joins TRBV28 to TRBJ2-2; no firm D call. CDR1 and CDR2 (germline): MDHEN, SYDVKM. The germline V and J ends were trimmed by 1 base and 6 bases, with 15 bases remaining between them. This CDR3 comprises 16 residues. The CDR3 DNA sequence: TGTGCCAGCAGTTTATCAGAGCGCGCTGTTTCCGGGGAGCTGTTTTTT. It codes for CASSLSERAVSGELFF.

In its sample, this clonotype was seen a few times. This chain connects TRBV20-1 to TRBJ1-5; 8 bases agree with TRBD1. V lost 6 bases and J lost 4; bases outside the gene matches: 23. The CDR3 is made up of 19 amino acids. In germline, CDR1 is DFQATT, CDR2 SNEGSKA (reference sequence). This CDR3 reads CSASGNLGQGRIGNQPQHF. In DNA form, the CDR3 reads TGCAGTGCGAGTGGCAACCTCGGACAGGGCCGGATCGGAAATCAGCCCCAGCATTTT.

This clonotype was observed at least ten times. For the CDR3, the DNA is TGTGCCAGCACCCTGGGTACGGGCGCGAACACTGAAGCTTTCTTT. Its protein is CASTLGTGANTEAFF. V gene TRBV6-1 combines with J gene TRBJ1-1; D gene ambiguous. V was clipped by 7 bases and J by 1 base, with 16 bases between them. The CDR3 extends over 15 amino acids. CDR1 and CDR2 from the germline V gene are MNHNS and SASEGT.

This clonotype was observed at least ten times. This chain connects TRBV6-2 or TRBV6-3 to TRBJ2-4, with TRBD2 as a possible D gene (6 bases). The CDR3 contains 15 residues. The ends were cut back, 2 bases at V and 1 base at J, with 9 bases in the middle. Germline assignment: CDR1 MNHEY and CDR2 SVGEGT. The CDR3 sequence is CASSYHGSAKNIQYF. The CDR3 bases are TGTGCCAGCAGTTACCACGGGAGTGCCAAAAACATTCAGTACTTC.

CDR3 region: CASSTRSGVGSYSNQPQHF. In DNA form, the CDR3 reads TGTGCCAGCAGCACCCGATCCGGGGTTGGTTCCTATAGCAATCAGCCCCAGCATTTT. This sequence joins TRBV7-3 and TRBJ1-5; D is unresolved. V lost 5 bases and J lost 0, with 23 bases in between. Germline loops: CDR1 SGHTA, CDR2 FQGTGA. The CDR3 totals 19 residues.

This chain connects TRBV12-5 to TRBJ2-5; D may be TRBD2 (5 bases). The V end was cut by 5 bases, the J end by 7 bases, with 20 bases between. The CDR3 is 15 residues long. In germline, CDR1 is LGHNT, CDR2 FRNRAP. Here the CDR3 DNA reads TGTGCTAGTGGTCCAAGCCGGGATCCCAAGGGGACCCAGTACTTC. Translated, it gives CASGPSRDPKGTQYF.

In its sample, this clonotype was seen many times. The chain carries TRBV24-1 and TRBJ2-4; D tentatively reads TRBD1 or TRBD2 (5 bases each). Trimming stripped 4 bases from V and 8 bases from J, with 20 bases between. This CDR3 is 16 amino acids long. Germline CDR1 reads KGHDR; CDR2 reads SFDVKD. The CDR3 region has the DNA TGTGCCACCAGTGACCCTTTTGATGGGACCGGGGACATTCAGTACTTC. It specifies CATSDPFDGTGDIQYF.

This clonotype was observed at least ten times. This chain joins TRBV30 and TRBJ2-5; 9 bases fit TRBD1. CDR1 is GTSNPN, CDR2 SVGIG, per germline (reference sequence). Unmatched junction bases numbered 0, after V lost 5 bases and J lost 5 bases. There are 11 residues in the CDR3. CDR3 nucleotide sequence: TGTGCCTGGGGACAGGGGGAGACCCAGTACTTC. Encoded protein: CAWGQGETQYF.

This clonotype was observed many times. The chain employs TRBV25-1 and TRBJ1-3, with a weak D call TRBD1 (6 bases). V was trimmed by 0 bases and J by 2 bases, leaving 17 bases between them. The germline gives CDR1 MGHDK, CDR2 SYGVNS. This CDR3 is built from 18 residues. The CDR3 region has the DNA TGTGCCAGCAGTGAATACTCGGACAGATTGACCCCTGGAAACACCATATATTTT. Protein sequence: CASSEYSDRLTPGNTIYF.

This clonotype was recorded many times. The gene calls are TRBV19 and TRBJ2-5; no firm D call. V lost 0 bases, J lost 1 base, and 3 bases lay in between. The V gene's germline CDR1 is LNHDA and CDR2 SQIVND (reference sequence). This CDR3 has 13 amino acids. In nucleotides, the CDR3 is TGTGCCAGTAGTATAGAACCCCAAGAGACCCAGTACTTC. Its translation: CASSIEPQETQYF.